The 25 T cell receptor beta chains reported below all come from one sample, sequenced in a study of regulatory T cells in long-lasting Graves disease (TCRdb year 2021). Libraries came from multiplex PCR. Sequencing took place on an Illumina HiSeq 4000. TCR beta libraries were built with iRepertoire HTBI primers and Arm-PCR amplification of CDR3 regions. In TCRdb, the public reads were trimmed at Q25 with fastp and aligned with MiXCR, with productive beta chains retained. CDR3 protein duplicates are merged, each entry listing the most common genes and DNA. This sample lists about 430,000 distinct CDR3 sequences; about 15% were detected once. Approximately 8% of the sample is held by the ten biggest clonotypes. The time point label on this specimen signifies: newly diagnosed GD, antithyroid drugs for less than 3 months. RNA was extracted from PBMCs in TRIzol for both TCR sequencing and RNA sequencing.

This sample also appeared in a second study, on T cells in Graves' hyperthyroidism and ophthalmopathy.

This specimen was peripheral blood mononuclear cells (PBMCs), taken at new diagnosis, from a patient treated with antithyroid drugs. These receptor sequences come from a woman aged 40 to 55 with Graves disease. Donor details come from another sample of the same person, matched by shared clones.

CDR3 nucleotides: TGTGCCAGCAGTTTACCGACTAGCGGGAGCGGAGAGCAGTACTTC. It encodes CASSLPTSGSGEQYF. The rearrangement links TRBV28 to TRBJ2-7; 12 bases agree with TRBD2. Germline V gene data show CDR1 as MDHEN and CDR2 as SYDVKM. The CDR3 has 15 amino acids. J was trimmed by 7 bases and V by 2 bases; bases with no gene match: 6.

Many counts were recorded for this clonotype. CDR3 loop: CASSGSAYTNTGELFF. CDR3 DNA sequence: TGCGCCAGCAGCGGGTCAGCTTACACGAACACCGGGGAGCTGTTTTTT. The chain couples TRBV5-1 to TRBJ2-2; no definite D call. Trimming took off 4 bases at V and 0 bases at J, with 13 bases between the two ends. CDR1 and CDR2 (germline): SGHRS, YFSETQ. The CDR3 runs to 16 residues.

In its sample, this clonotype was seen a few times. This chain joins TRBV18 and TRBJ1-5, with 9 bases that match TRBD1. The CDR3 spans 15 residues. With 2 bases clipped from V and 5 bases from J, the junction kept 4 bases outside the gene matches. The germline gives CDR1 KGHSH, CDR2 LQKENI. DNA for the CDR3: TGTGCCAGCTCACCATTACAGGGGGCGGATCAGCCCCAGCATTTT. This codes for CASSPLQGADQPQHF.

This clonotype was seen only once. The V and J genes are TRBV29-1 and TRBJ2-3; TRBD2 agrees at 8 bases. This CDR3 is 15 amino acids long. CDR1 is SQVTM and CDR2 is ANQGSEA in the germline V gene. The CDR3 DNA reads TGCAGTGCTAGAGGTACGGCGGGAGGTACAGATACGCAGTATTTT. It yields the protein CSARGTAGGTDTQYF.

There are many counts of this clonotype. The chain has TRBV28 and TRBJ2-3; the D gene could be TRBD1 or TRBD2 (5 bases each). This CDR3 is built from 17 residues. CDR1 is MDHEN and CDR2 is SYDVKM in the germline V gene. The V and J ends lost 9 bases and 0 bases respectively, with 22 bases between them. CDR3 sequence reads: CASLSGAMGPSTDTQYF. The CDR3 region has the DNA TGTGCCAGTCTATCCGGGGCAATGGGTCCTAGCACAGATACGCAGTATTTT.

The chain recombines TRBV9 with TRBJ2-5; 9 positions match TRBD2. This CDR3 region has 15 residues. CDR1 is SGDLS and CDR2 is YYNGEE in the germline V gene. The V gene end was trimmed by 0 bases and the J gene end by 5 bases; junction bases not matched to a gene: 5. CDR3 region: CASSVAIAGVETQYF. The CDR3 nucleotides read TGTGCCAGCAGCGTAGCTATAGCGGGAGTGGAGACCCAGTACTTC. The whole variable domain, remainder taken from reference TRBV9 and TRBJ2-5, is DSGVTQTPKHLITATGQRVTLRCSPRSGDLSVYWYQQSLDQGLQFLIQYYNGEERAKGNILERFSAQQFPDLHSELNLSSLELGDSALYFCASSVAIAGVETQYFGPGTRLLVL.

The genes are TRBV5-1 and TRBJ2-3, with TRBD2 matching 9 bases. V lost 2 bases, J lost 6 bases, and 4 bases stayed unmatched. This CDR3 region has 14 residues. Germline assignment: CDR1 SGHRS and CDR2 YFSETQ. CDR3 region: CASSLLAGVDTQYF. CDR3 DNA sequence: TGCGCCAGCAGCTTATTAGCGGGAGTGGATACGCAGTATTTT.

The chain carries TRBV9 and TRBJ2-3, with 14 bases matching TRBD2. This CDR3 has 18 amino acids. V trimming: 0 bases; J trimming: 5 bases; junction bases outside the gene matches: 8. In germline, CDR1 is SGDLS, CDR2 YYNGEE. CDR3 sequence reads: CASSVVGGLAGEEDTQYF. CDR3 in DNA: TGTGCCAGCAGCGTAGTGGGGGGACTAGCGGGAGAAGAAGATACGCAGTATTTT.

This clonotype was counted at least ten times. The chain joins TRBV6-5 to TRBJ2-3; the match to TRBD2 covers 10 bases. Trimming at V came to 0 bases and at J to 3 bases, leaving 6 bases not matched to a gene. CDR3 size: 17 residues. From germline, CDR1 is MNHEY and CDR2 SVGAGI. Here the CDR3 DNA reads TGTGCCAGCAGTTACTCGCTAGCGGGAGTCTTGACAGATACGCAGTATTTT. Translation: CASSYSLAGVLTDTQYF.

This clonotype was seen at least ten times. The chain joins TRBV12-3 or TRBV12-4 to TRBJ2-7; 7 bases are a match to TRBD1. The CDR3 is 15 amino acids. J lost 0 bases, V lost 0 bases, and 2 bases had no gene match. CDR3 DNA: TGTGCCAGCAGTTTAGCAGGACAGGCCTCCTACGAGCAGTACTTC. Its translation: CASSLAGQASYEQYF.

This clonotype has just a few counts. The chain employs TRBV7-9 and TRBJ1-1; no definite D call. The germline V and J ends were trimmed by 4 bases and 4 bases, with 10 bases remaining between them. The length of the CDR3 is 13 residues. Per germline, CDR1 SEHNR and CDR2 FQNEAQ (reference sequence). This CDR3 reads CASSSEIGTEAFF. Written as DNA, the CDR3 is TGTGCCAGCAGCTCAGAAATTGGCACTGAAGCTTTCTTT. The whole variable domain, filled in from reference TRBV7-9 and TRBJ1-1, reads DTGVSQNPRHKITKRGQNVTFRCDPISEHNRLYWYRQTLGQGPEFLTYFQNEAQLEKSRLLSDRFSAERPKGSFSTLEIQRTEQGDSAMYLCASSSEIGTEAFFGQGTRLTVV.

This clonotype has ten or more counts. The chain joins TRBV6-1 to TRBJ1-5; no clear D. Germline V lookup: CDR1 MNHNS, CDR2 SASEGT. V was clipped by 1 base and J by 3 bases, with 13 bases between them. The CDR3 contains 16 residues. The CDR3 region is CASSEVGQIINQPQHF. CDR3 nucleotide sequence: TGTGCCAGCAGTGAAGTCGGCCAGATCATCAATCAGCCCCAGCATTTT.

The table lists this clonotype with many counts. This rearrangement joins TRBV12-5 to TRBJ2-5; 7 bases align to TRBD2. The CDR3 sequence is 16 residues long. Germline values: CDR1 LGHNT, CDR2 FRNRAP. V lost 2 bases to trimming and J lost 5 bases; unmatched junction nucleotides: 11. The CDR3 loop reads CASGLLLVGEGETQYF. The CDR3 region has the DNA TGTGCTAGTGGTTTGCTCCTTGTAGGGGAGGGTGAGACCCAGTACTTC.

In this sample, this clonotype turned up a few times. A clone one base away is much larger, so this may be a read error. The rearrangement links TRBV6-9 to TRBJ2-2, with TRBD2 matching over 13 bases. CDR1 and CDR2 (germline): MNHGY, SVAAGI. The CDR3 runs 18 residues. The CDR3 nucleotides are TGTGCCAGCAGTTACGGGGGACTAGCGGGACTAAACACCGGGGTGCTGTTTTTT. This codes for CASSYGGLAGLNTGVLFF.

This clonotype was counted ten times or more. This chain connects TRBV2 to TRBJ2-3; 9 positions agree with TRBD2. The germline V gene has CDR1 SNHLY and CDR2 FYNNEI. The V gene end was trimmed by 6 bases and the J gene end by 1 base; junction bases not matched to a gene: 2. The CDR3 loop spans 14 amino acids. CDR3 region: CASRGGRGTDTQYF. The CDR3 nucleotides read TGTGCCAGCAGGGGCGGGAGGGGCACAGATACGCAGTATTTT.

This clonotype has at least ten counts. This chain uses TRBV15 with TRBJ2-3, with 9 bases identical to TRBD1. The length of the CDR3 is 15 residues. V lost 0 bases to trimming and J lost 8 bases; unmatched junction nucleotides: 6. Germline CDR1 and CDR2: LNHNV and YYDKDF (reference sequence). CDR3 sequence (DNA): TGTGCCACCAGCAGAGAAGGGAGACAGGGGGGTACGCAGTATTTT. It codes for CATSREGRQGGTQYF.

The V and J genes are TRBV2 and TRBJ1-2, with a weak D call TRBD1 (5 bases). The germline gives CDR1 SNHLY, CDR2 FYNNEI. The germline V and J ends were trimmed by 8 bases and 5 bases, with 12 bases remaining between them. CDR3 size: 12 residues. The CDR3: CASGGTTYGYTF. The CDR3 DNA reads as TGTGCCAGCGGTGGGACTACGTATGGCTACACCTTC.

A remark on this clonotype: A much larger clone sits a single nucleotide away, making a read error possible. V and J are TRBV29-1 and TRBJ2-2; a possible D gene is TRBD1 (6 bases). The CDR3 totals 15 residues. Germline V gene sequence: CDR1 SQVTM, CDR2 ANQGSEA. CDR3 residues: CGVLGTGSNTGELFF. In DNA, the CDR3 is TGCGGCGTCTTGGGAACAGGGTCGAACACCGGGGAGCTGTTTTTT.

At least ten counts were recorded for this clonotype. V usage is TRBV7-2 and J usage is TRBJ2-3, with D possibly TRBD2 on 5 matching bases. V was cut by 1 base and J by 0 bases, with 29 bases left in between. The CDR3 loop spans 22 amino acids. Per the germline V gene, CDR1 is SGHTA and CDR2 is FQGNSA. DNA of the CDR3: TGTGCCAGCAGCTTAGATATTGGACTCGACGAGGGCGGGCACTCTAGCACAGATACGCAGTATTTT. It translates to CASSLDIGLDEGGHSSTDTQYF.

The sample holds many counts of this clonotype. The chain has TRBV30 and TRBJ1-6, with D unresolved. Between the trimmed V and J ends, which lost 3 bases and 4 bases, there was a span of 13 bases. CDR1 and CDR2 (germline): GTSNPN, SVGIG (reference sequence). The CDR3 length is 15 residues. In DNA, the CDR3 is TGTGCCTGGAGCGGGCTGGTCGGTTATAATTCACCCCTCCACTTT. Translated: CAWSGLVGYNSPLHF.

This clonotype was seen many times. The chain's CDR3 is CASQASLSRDRAFGTDTQYF. The DNA of the CDR3 is TGTGCCAGCCAAGCTTCCCTATCCCGGGACAGGGCGTTTGGCACAGATACGCAGTATTTT. The V gene is TRBV13, the J gene TRBJ2-3, with 9 positions matching TRBD1. Germline V gene data show CDR1 as PRHDT and CDR2 as FYEKMQ (reference sequence). This CDR3 spans 20 amino acids. V gave up 8 bases and J gave up 1 base; unmatched junction bases: 22.

This clonotype was seen at least ten times. The rearrangement uses TRBV27 and TRBJ2-7, with a possible D match to TRBD2 (5 bases). The CDR3 extends over 14 amino acids. V was clipped by 4 bases and J by 6 bases, with 16 bases between them. Germline-derived CDR1 and CDR2 are MNHEY and SMNVEV (reference sequence). The CDR3 region has the DNA TGTGCCAGCAGTTCCCCGGGTACTCGGGGCGAGCAGTACTTC. Translated, it gives CASSSPGTRGEQYF.

This clonotype has more than one count but fewer than ten. The V and J genes are TRBV7-2 and TRBJ2-7, with 12 bases matching TRBD1. V lost 4 bases, J lost 3 bases, and 4 bases stayed unmatched. CDR1 SGHTA and CDR2 FQGNSA come from the germline V gene. This CDR3 is 15 amino acids long. The CDR3 DNA is TGTGCCAGCAGCTCTGGGACAGGGGGCAGCTACGAGCAGTACTTC. Encoded protein: CASSSGTGGSYEQYF.

This clonotype was seen repeatedly, ten times or more. The rearrangement uses TRBV20-1 and TRBJ2-2, with a tentative D call TRBD2 (5 bases). Germline V gives CDR1 DFQATT, CDR2 SNEGSKA (reference sequence). The length of the CDR3 is 14 residues. The germline V and J ends were trimmed by 6 bases and 2 bases, with 13 bases remaining between them. The CDR3 region has the DNA TGCAGTGCCAGTGACTACTTAAACACCGGGGAGCTGTTTTTT. Translation gives CSASDYLNTGELFF.

This clonotype was seen ten or more times. The chain joins TRBV29-1 to TRBJ2-3, with 9 bases fitting TRBD1. CDR1 and CDR2 (germline): SQVTM, ANQGSEA. The CDR3 has 15 residues. J was trimmed by 0 bases and V by 5 bases; bases with no gene match: 6. CDR3 bases: TGCAGCGTTTCTAGGACAGGGGCTAGCACAGATACGCAGTATTTT. As protein: CSVSRTGASTDTQYF.